This T cell receptor beta chain was recorded in a study of cytomegalovirus exposure and HLA in healthy donors. Overall study results and limits: Cytomegalovirus status was reportedly diagnosed by the classifier with high sensitivity and specificity. Accurate HLA-A and HLA-B prediction from TCR beta sequences was reported for most subjects.

This clone has just a few counts. Its antigen is unknown. Within the sample, other DNA sequences also encode this same CDR3. The PCR used 60 Vbeta and 13 Jbeta primers. Repertoires were generated with immunoSEQ multiplex PCR, while TCRdb's copy carries only in-frame clones and drops some. Seen here are roughly 130,000 clones, 80% observed once, and the top ten hold 1%. CDR3 length: 14 residues. Trimming pared 7 bases from V and 5 bases from J, leaving 17 bases between. Looked up from germline, CDR1 is SGHRS and CDR2 is YFSETQ. The sample was PBMCs. The rearrangement links TRBV5-1 to TRBJ2-3, with D tentatively TRBD1 (5 bases). The sequence was collected from a man between 35 and 55 years old in good health and CMV-seronegative. As DNA, the CDR3 is TGCGCCAGCTACCTATTGGGGCTCGGAGATACGCAGTATTTT. Residues: CASYLLGLGDTQYF.